This T cell receptor (beta chain) was profiled in a study of vaccination and CD4 T cells after COVID-19. Cultured CD4+ T cell DNA was sequenced using the Oncomine TCR Beta short-read assay. TCRdb re-analysed the PCR reads in MiXCR, keeping a single row per CDR3 protein. The sample includes about 12,000 distinct CDR3 sequences, under 35% of them seen just once. Comment on this clonotype: Antigen: not known.

Trimming removed 6 bases from V and 2 bases from J, with 12 bases in between. The germline V gene has CDR1 SNHLY and CDR2 FYNNEI. The CDR3 extends over 14 amino acids. Regarding treatment: approximately 10-day PBMC culture with coronavirus spike peptide pools or control peptides (ViraFEST assay). The chain links TRBV2 to TRBJ2-3, with a tentative D call TRBD2 (6 bases). The specimen was CD4+ T cells from blood, cultured in vitro, collected before SARS-CoV-2 vaccination. The clonotype was recovered from a human donor who received a COVID-19 vaccine. The CDR3 DNA follows: TGTGCCAGCAGAAGGGACTCCCTCACAGATACGCAGTATTTT. Translation: CASRRDSLTDTQYF. The variable domain in full, with the rest retrieved from reference TRBV2 and TRBJ2-3, is EPEVTQTPSHQVTQMGQEVILRCVPISNHLYFYWYRQILGQKVEFLVSFYNNEISEKSEIFDDQFSVERPDGSNFTLKIRSTKLEDSAMYFCASRRDSLTDTQYFGPGTRLTVL.